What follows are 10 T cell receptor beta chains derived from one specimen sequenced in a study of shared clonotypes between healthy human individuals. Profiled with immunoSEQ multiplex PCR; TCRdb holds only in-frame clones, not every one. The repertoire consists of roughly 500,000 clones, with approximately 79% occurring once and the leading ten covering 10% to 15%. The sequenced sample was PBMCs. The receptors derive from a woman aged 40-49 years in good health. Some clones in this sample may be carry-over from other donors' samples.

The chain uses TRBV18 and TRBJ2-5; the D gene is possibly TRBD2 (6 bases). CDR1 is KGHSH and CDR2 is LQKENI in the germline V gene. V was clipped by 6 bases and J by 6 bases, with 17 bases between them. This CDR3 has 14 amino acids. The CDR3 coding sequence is TGTGCCAGCTCTCCCGGAGCGGGCGAGAAGACCCAGTACTTC. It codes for CASSPGAGEKTQYF.

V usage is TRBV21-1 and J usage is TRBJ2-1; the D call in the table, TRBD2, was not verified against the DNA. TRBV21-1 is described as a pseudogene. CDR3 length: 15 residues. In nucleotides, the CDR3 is TGTGCCAGCATCGCCGGGACTAGCAAATCCGATGAGCAGTTCTTC. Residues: CASIAGTSKSDEQFF.

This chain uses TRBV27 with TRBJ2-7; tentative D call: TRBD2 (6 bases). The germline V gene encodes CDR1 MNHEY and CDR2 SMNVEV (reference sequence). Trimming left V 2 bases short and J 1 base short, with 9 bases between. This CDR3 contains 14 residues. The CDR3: CASSLGDSSYEQYF. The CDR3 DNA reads TGTGCCAGCAGTTTAGGGGACTCATCCTACGAGCAGTACTTC.

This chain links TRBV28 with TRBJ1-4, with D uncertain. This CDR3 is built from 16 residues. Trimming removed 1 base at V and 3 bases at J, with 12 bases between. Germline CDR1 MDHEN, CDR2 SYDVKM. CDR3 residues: CASSLSGVEANEKLFF. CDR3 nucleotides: TGTGCCAGCAGTTTATCTGGGGTTGAGGCTAATGAAAAACTGTTTTTT.

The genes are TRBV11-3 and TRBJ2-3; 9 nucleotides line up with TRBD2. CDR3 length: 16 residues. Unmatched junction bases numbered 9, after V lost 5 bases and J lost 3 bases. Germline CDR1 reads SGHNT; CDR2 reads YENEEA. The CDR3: CASSPSPSGITDTQYF. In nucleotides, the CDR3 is TGTGCCAGCAGCCCCTCCCCTAGCGGGATAACAGATACGCAGTATTTT.

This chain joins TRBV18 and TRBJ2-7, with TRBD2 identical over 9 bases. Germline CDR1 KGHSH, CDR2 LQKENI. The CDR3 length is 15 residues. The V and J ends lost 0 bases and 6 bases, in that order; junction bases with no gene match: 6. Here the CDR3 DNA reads TGTGCCAGCTCACCACCGGGGACTAGCTTCTTCGAGCAGTACTTC. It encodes CASSPPGTSFFEQYF. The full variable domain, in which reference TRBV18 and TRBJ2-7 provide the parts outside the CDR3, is NAGVMQNPRHLVRRRGQEARLRCSPMKGHSHVYWYRQLPEEGLKFMVYLQKENIIDESGMPKERFSAEFPKEGPSILRIQQVVRGDSAAYFCASSPPGTSFFEQYFGPGTRLTVT.

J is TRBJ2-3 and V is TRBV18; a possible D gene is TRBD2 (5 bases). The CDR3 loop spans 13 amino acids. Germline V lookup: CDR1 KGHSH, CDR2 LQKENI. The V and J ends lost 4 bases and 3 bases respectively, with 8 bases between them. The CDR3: CASSRPGTDTQYF. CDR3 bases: TGTGCCAGCTCACGCCCGGGGACAGATACGCAGTATTTT.

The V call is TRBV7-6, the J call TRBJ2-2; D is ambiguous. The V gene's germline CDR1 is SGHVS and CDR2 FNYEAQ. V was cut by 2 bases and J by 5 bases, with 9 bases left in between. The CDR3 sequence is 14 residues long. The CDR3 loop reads CASSLQPWTGELFF. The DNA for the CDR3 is TGTGCCAGCAGCTTACAGCCGTGGACCGGGGAGCTGTTTTTT.

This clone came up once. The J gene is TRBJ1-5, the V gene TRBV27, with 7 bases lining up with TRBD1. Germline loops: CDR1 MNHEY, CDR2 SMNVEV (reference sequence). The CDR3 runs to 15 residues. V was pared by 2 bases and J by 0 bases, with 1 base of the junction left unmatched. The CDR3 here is CASSLRGHSNQPQHF. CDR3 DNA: TGTGCCAGCAGTTTAAGGGGGCATAGCAATCAGCCCCAGCATTTT.

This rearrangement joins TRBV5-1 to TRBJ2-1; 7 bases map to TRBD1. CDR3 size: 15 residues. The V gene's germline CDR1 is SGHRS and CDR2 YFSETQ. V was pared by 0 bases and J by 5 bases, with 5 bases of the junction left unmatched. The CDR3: CASSLEGALDNEQFF. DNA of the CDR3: TGCGCCAGCAGCTTGGAGGGGGCGTTGGACAATGAGCAGTTCTTC.